The entry below gives a single T cell receptor beta chain sequence along with its context. As yet, its antigen is unknown. This table comes from immunoSEQ multiplex PCR, and its TCRdb copy is limited to in-frame clones, with some not included. The repertoire consists of about 130,000 clones, with around 85% occurring once and the leading ten covering less than 9.5%. This entry belongs to a study of T cell responses to AZD1222 COVID-19 vaccine. The study's findings and limits: It should be noted that donors were predominantly white British and more often female, and clonal diversity was possibly underestimated. Only five to seven individuals given AZD1222 were seropositive at baseline.

This CDR3 contains 16 residues. V was cut by 4 bases and J by 2 bases, with 14 bases left in between. Germline V gives CDR1 LGHDT, CDR2 YNNKEL (reference sequence). This TCR derives from an adult who received the MenACWY meningococcal vaccine as a control. This sample comprised peripheral blood, obtained 28 days after the second dose of the MenACWY control vaccine. The chain carries TRBV3-1 (or the pseudogene TRBV3-2) and TRBJ2-2; the D gene is possibly TRBD2 (5 bases). As DNA, the CDR3 is TGTGCCAGCAGCCCAATTAAGAGCGGAAACACCGGGGAGCTGTTTTTT. Encoded protein: CASSPIKSGNTGELFF.